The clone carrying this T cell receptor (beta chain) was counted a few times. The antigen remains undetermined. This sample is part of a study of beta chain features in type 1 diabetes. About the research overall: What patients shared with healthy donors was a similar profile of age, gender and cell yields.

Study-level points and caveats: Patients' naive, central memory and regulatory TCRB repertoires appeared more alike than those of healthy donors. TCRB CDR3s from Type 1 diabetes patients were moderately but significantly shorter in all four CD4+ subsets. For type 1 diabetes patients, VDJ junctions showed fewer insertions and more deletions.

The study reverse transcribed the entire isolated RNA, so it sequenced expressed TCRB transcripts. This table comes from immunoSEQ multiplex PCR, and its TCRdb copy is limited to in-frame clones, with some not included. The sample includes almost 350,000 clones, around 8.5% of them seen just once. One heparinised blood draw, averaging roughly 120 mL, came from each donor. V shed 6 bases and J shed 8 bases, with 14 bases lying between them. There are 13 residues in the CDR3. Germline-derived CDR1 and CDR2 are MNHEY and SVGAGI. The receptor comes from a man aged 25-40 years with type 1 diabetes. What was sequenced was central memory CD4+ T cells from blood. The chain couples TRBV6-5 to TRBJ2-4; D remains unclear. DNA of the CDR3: TGTGCCAGCAGGGGATCTAAGACGGACATTCAGTACTTC. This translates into CASRGSKTDIQYF.